This TCR beta chain was retrieved from a study of beta chain features in type 1 diabetes. Whole-study results and caveats: Patients' naive, central memory and regulatory TCRB repertoires appeared more alike than those of healthy donors.

The CDR3 is 13 amino acids. The germline V gene encodes CDR1 SQVTM and CDR2 ANQGSEA. The V end was cut by 1 base, the J end by 6 bases, with 13 bases between. What was sequenced were expressed TCRB transcripts, since all of the isolated RNA had been reverse transcribed. Sequenced by immunoSEQ multiplex PCR; TCRdb stores in-frame clones only, minus some. The data contain under 250,000 clones, about a tenth of them singletons. This clone was seen only a few times. Its antigen remains unidentified. Every donor provided one heparinised blood draw, which averaged approximately 100 mL. Sorting produced populations that all topped 98% purity.

This chain uses TRBV29-1 with TRBJ2-7, with D possibly TRBD2 on 6 matching bases. The sequence came from a man between 18 and 29 years old in good health. The sequenced sample consisted of central memory CD4+ T cells from blood. CDR3 loop: CSVEGGGESEQYF. Written as DNA, the CDR3 is TGCAGCGTTGAAGGAGGAGGGGAGAGCGAGCAGTACTTC.